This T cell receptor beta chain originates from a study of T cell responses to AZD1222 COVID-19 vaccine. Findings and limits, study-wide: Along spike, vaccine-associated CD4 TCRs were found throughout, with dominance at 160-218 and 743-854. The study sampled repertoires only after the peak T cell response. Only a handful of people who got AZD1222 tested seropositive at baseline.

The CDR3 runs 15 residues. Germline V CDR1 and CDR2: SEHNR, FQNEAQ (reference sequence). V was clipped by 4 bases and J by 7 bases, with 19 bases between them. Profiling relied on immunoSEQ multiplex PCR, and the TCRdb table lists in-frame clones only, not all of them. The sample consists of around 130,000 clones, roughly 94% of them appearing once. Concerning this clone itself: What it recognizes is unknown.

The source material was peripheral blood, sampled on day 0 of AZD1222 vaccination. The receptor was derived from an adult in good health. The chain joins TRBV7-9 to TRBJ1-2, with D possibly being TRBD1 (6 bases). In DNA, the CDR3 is TGTGCCAGCAGCTCGGAGACAGGAGGGCCGGCTGGCTACACCTTC. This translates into CASSSETGGPAGYTF.